This TCR beta chain was identified during a study of blood T cell repertoires in COVID-19. Study-level information: Specimens from acute and convalescent COVID-19 originated in the United States, Italy and Spain. T cells, B-cell-depleted T cells, or PBMCs provided the cDNA or gDNA that served as material.

Seattle cases were enrolled at active infection and followed longitudinally. Germline V gene data show CDR1 as LGHNT and CDR2 as FRNRAP. This CDR3 has 18 amino acids. V lost 3 bases, J lost 7 bases, and 14 bases stayed unmatched. In the original analysis: Nucleated cell number was recorded as an estimate derived from reference gene primer amplification. Using immunoSEQ multiplex PCR, the repertoire was profiled, and TCRdb retains in-frame clones only, with some absent. V and J calls and clone size are copied from that table; D and trimming were computed from the DNA. The repertoire holds just over 350,000 clones, with less than 90% as singletons.

The V call is TRBV12-5, the J call TRBJ1-4; TRBD1 matches at 10 bases. What was sequenced was peripheral blood. This sequence was found in a woman in her sixties with COVID-19, enrolled during active disease. CDR3 bases: TGTGCTAGTGGTTTTTTTGGGACAGGGGTGTGGGATAGTGAAAAACTGTTTTTT. Amino acid sequence: CASGFFGTGVWDSEKLFF. Variable domain in full (rest from reference TRBV12-5 and TRBJ1-4): DARVTQTPRHKVTEMGQEVTMRCQPILGHNTVFWYRQTMMQGLELLAYFRNRAPLDDSGMPKDRFSAEMPDATLATLKIQPSEPRDSAVYFCASGFFGTGVWDSEKLFFGSGTQLSVL.